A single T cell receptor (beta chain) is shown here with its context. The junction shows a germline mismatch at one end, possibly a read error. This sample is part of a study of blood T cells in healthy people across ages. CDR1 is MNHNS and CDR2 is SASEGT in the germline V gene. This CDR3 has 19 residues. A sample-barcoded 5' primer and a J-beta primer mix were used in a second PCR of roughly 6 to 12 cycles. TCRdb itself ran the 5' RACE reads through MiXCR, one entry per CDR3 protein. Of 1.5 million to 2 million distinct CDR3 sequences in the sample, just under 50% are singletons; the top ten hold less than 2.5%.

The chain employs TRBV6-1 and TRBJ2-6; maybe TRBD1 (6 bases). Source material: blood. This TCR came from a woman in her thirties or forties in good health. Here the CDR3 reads CASSPKSTGYGSGANILTF. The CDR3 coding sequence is TGTGCCAGCAGCCCTAAGTCGACAGGCTATGGCTCTGGGGCCAACATCCTGACTTTC.